This record covers a single TCR beta chain. Its specificity is unknown. The sample comes from a study of T cell responses to AZD1222 COVID-19 vaccine. Findings of the study overall: In a largely white British group with more females than males, clonal diversity was possibly underestimated.

The CDR3 spans 14 residues. CDR1 is SEHNR and CDR2 is FQNEAQ in the germline V gene (reference sequence). Losses at the gene ends were 5 bases for V and 10 bases for J; bases not matched to a gene: 8. Measured with immunoSEQ multiplex PCR; TCRdb has only the in-frame clones, and not every one. The sample has about 130,000 clones, around nine tenths seen once. This sequence was found in an adult in good health. Sequencing was performed on peripheral blood, taken on day 0 of AZD1222 vaccination. This chain connects TRBV7-9 to TRBJ1-6, with TRBD1 matching 7 bases. CDR3 sequence reads: CASSLGQEVSPLHF. CDR3 DNA sequence: TGTGCCAGCAGCCTAGGACAGGAAGTCTCACCCCTCCACTTT.